These T cell receptor beta chains were read from a single sample in a study of shared clonotypes between healthy human individuals. Sequenced by immunoSEQ multiplex PCR; TCRdb stores in-frame clones only, minus some. The sample contains 2 million to 2.5 million clones, 85% to 95% of which appear only once. Sequenced material: naive CD4+ T cells from PBMCs. The receptors shown here come from a man aged 18 to 35 in good health. Some clones in this sample may be carry-over from other donors' samples. The CDR3 runs from the conserved cysteine through the conserved F or W. A D gene is named only where the DNA matches it firmly. Part of the rows lack a size; the others show once, few, many or a class for expanded clones.

V: TRBV18
D: .
J: TRBJ2-7
size: .
DNA: TGTGCCAGCTCAGCGACTAGTGGCTACGAGCAGTACTTC
CDR3: CASSATSGYEQYF

V: TRBV11-2
D: .
J: TRBJ2-2
size: .
DNA: TGTGCCAGCAGCTTAGTCCCCACCGGGGAGCTGTTTTTT
CDR3: CASSLVPTGELFF

V: TRBV5-1
D: .
J: TRBJ2-3
size: .
DNA: TGCGCCAGCAGCCTGACGGCAGATACGCAGTATTTT
CDR3: CASSLTADTQYF

V: TRBV28
D: .
J: TRBJ2-5
size: once
DNA: TGTGCCAGCAGTTTAGTGGGAACCCAAGAGACCCAGTACTTC
CDR3: CASSLVGTQETQYF

V: TRBV28
D: .
J: TRBJ2-3
size: once
DNA: TGTGCCACTGCACGAGGGGGCACAGATACGCAGTATTTT
CDR3: CATARGGTDTQYF

V: TRBV28
D: .
J: TRBJ2-3
size: .
DNA: TGTGCCAGCAGTTTAGGGGCCACGGCTAGAAGAAGCACAGATACGCAGTATTTT
CDR3: CASSLGATARRSTDTQYF

V: TRBV7-3
D: .
J: TRBJ2-5
size: .
DNA: TGTGCCAGCAGTCCGGGACGGACCTTACAAGAGACCCAGTACTTC
CDR3: CASSPGRTLQETQYF

V: TRBV18
D: TRBD1
J: TRBJ2-7
size: .
DNA: TGTGCCAGCTCACCACCCCGGGGGCGGGACAGGGGATCGTACGAGCAGTACTTC
CDR3: CASSPPRGRDRGSYEQYF

V: TRBV10-3
D: .
J: TRBJ2-3
size: .
DNA: TGTGCCATCAGAAGGGGGCGGGAGGGCACAGATACGCAGTATTTT
CDR3: CAIRRGREGTDTQYF

V: TRBV9
D: TRBD1
J: TRBJ2-1
size: .
DNA: TGTGCCAGCACCACCCAACCCGGGACAGGGCCCTACAATGAGCAGTTCTTC
CDR3: CASTTQPGTGPYNEQFF

V: TRBV28
D: .
J: TRBJ1-1
size: .
DNA: TGTGCCAGCAGTCCGCGGGCCTGGGGGACTGAAGCTTTCTTT
CDR3: CASSPRAWGTEAFF

V: TRBV19
D: .
J: TRBJ1-2
size: .
DNA: TGTGCCAGTAGCAGGCGGCAGGACTATGGCTACACCTTC
CDR3: CASSRRQDYGYTF

V: TRBV30
D: .
J: TRBJ1-2
size: .
DNA: TGTGCCTGCTCGGGGGGTAACTATGGCTACACCTTC
CDR3: CACSGGNYGYTF

V: TRBV10-3
D: TRBD2
J: TRBJ2-1
size: .
DNA: TGTGCCATCAGTGAGCCATTTCCGAGCGGGAGGGCCCTAAATGAGCAGTTCTTC
CDR3: CAISEPFPSGRALNEQFF

V: TRBV21-1
D: .
J: TRBJ2-2
size: .
DNA: TGTGCCAGCAGCCCCCCGGGACAGGGGACGAACACCGGGGAGCTGTTTTTT
CDR3: CASSPPGQGTNTGELFF

V: TRBV18
D: .
J: TRBJ2-2
size: .
DNA: TGTGCCAGCTCACCACCTGCAGGGTTCACCGGGGAGCTGTTTTTT
CDR3: CASSPPAGFTGELFF

V: TRBV11-2
D: .
J: TRBJ2-3
size: .
DNA: TGTGCCAGCAGCTCCACTAGCCCGGGAAAGCGGGATACGCAGTATTTT
CDR3: CASSSTSPGKRDTQYF

V: TRBV28
D: TRBD1
J: TRBJ2-2
size: .
DNA: TGTGCCAGCAGCCGATTCTCGAGACAGGGGTTCGCCGGGGAGCTGTTTTTT
CDR3: CASSRFSRQGFAGELFF

V: TRBV19
D: TRBD1
J: TRBJ2-7
size: .
DNA: TGTGCCAGTAGTATAGAAGGGACAGGGAATCCCTACGAGCAGTACTTC
CDR3: CASSIEGTGNPYEQYF

V: TRBV21-1
D: .
J: TRBJ2-7
size: .
DNA: TGTGCCAGACACGCACTAGCGGGAGGCGAGCAGTACTTC
CDR3: CARHALAGGEQYF